This T cell receptor (beta chain) was identified in a study of HIV-infected patients and healthy controls. Findings and limits, study-wide: MAIT alpha-chain CDR3s were frequent in healthy controls, depleted in HIV+.

Points on this clonotype: The antigen is undetermined. A read error may be the cause here, since a much bigger clone is one base away.

Alpha and beta constant-region primers primed reverse transcription of 400 to 500 ng RNA. Using multiplexing indices, alpha and beta chain libraries were generated apart by chain-specific third strand synthesis. TCRdb reanalysed the 5' RACE reads using MiXCR and keeps one entry per CDR3 protein. The sample shows roughly 18,000 distinct CDR3 sequences, around 10% of them seen only once. The repertoire came from unfractionated whole blood and reflected all unsorted peripheral T cells. The TCR sequence derives from an adult in good health. The specimen was blood.

The DNA for the CDR3 is TGTGCCAGCAGTCCCGACAGGGATAGCAATCAGCCCCAGCATTTT. Protein: CASSPDRDSNQPQHF. This chain links TRBV6-5 with TRBJ1-5; 7 bases align to TRBD1. Germline V gives CDR1 MNHEY, CDR2 SVGAGI. The CDR3 contains 15 residues. Trimming removed 5 bases from V and 0 bases from J; junction bases left unmatched: 4.